The 13 T cell receptor beta chains below were found in one sample sequenced in a study of CD8+ T cells in alopecia areata. Following extraction, RNA underwent reverse transcription to cDNA, which served as the sequencing template. TCRdb keeps only in-frame clones here, not all; method: immunoSEQ multiplex PCR. The data contain around 200,000 clones, around 58% of them singletons. As to treatment: oral pan-JAK inhibitor, 5-10 mg twice daily. The specimen comprised CD8+ T cells sorted from blood, sampled at week 24, from a patient treated with tofacitinib. These receptors all come from a human donor with alopecia areata.

This chain connects TRBV7-9 to TRBJ1-1; D call uncertain. Trimming stripped 8 bases from V and 14 bases from J, with 18 bases between. The germline V gene encodes CDR1 SEHNR and CDR2 FQNEAQ (reference sequence). This CDR3 is 11 amino acids long. The CDR3, as DNA: TGTGCCAGCCGGGAGACCGACTTATCGTTCTTT. Amino acid sequence: CASRETDLSFF. Variable domain in full (rest from reference TRBV7-9 and TRBJ1-1): DTGVSQNPRHKITKRGQNVTFRCDPISEHNRLYWYRQTLGQGPEFLTYFQNEAQLEKSRLLSDRFSAERPKGSFSTLEIQRTEQGDSAMYLCASRETDLSFFGQGTRLTVV.

The V gene is TRBV30, the J gene TRBJ2-7; a weak D match, TRBD1 (6 bases). The length of the CDR3 is 18 residues. Germline V gene sequence: CDR1 GTSNPN, CDR2 SVGIG (reference sequence). Trimming shortened V by 4 bases and J by 3 bases, and 28 bases separated the two germline ends. The CDR3 loop reads CAWNPRGHPNKLDYEQYF. Here the CDR3 DNA reads TGTGCCTGGAATCCGAGGGGACACCCCAATAAACTTGACTACGAGCAGTACTTC.

The chain recombines TRBV5-6 with TRBJ2-7; 7 nucleotides line up with TRBD1. The CDR3 spans 16 residues. The ends lost 4 bases at V and 2 bases at J; junction bases unmatched: 12. Germline CDR1 reads SGHDT; CDR2 reads YYEEEE. The CDR3: CASSLLTGRNPYEQYF. DNA for the CDR3: TGTGCCAGCAGCCTCCTGACAGGGCGGAACCCCTACGAGCAGTACTTC.

The gene calls are TRBV7-9 and TRBJ1-2; D is undetermined. V lost 5 bases and J 0 bases, leaving 10 bases between the germline ends. CDR3 length: 14 amino acids. The V gene's germline CDR1 is SEHNR and CDR2 FQNEAQ (reference sequence). The CDR3 region has the DNA TGTGCCAGCAGCCCAGGATTAGCTAACTATGGCTACACCTTC. This gives the protein CASSPGLANYGYTF.

The rearrangement joins TRBV6-4 to TRBJ1-1, with D perhaps matching TRBD1 (5 bases). Germline lookup yields CDR1 MRHNA and CDR2 SNTAGT. There are 12 residues in the CDR3. The ends were cut back, 0 bases at V and 13 bases at J, with 12 bases in the middle. DNA of the CDR3: TGTGCCAGCAGTGACTCGGGGCGGGAGATTTTCTTT. Translating it yields CASSDSGREIFF.

J is TRBJ1-2 and V is TRBV11-2; tentatively, D is TRBD1 (5 bases). V was cut by 5 bases and J by 7 bases, with 11 bases left in between. CDR3 length: 12 amino acids. Germline-derived CDR1 and CDR2 are SGHAT and FQNNGV. The CDR3 coding sequence is TGTGCCAGCAGCCGGGGCCATGGTGGCTACACCTTC. Translation: CASSRGHGGYTF.

V is TRBV10-3 and J is TRBJ1-5; TRBD1 matches at 8 bases. The trim removed 4 bases at V and 4 bases at J, leaving 0 bases unmatched. Germline V CDR1 and CDR2: ENHRY, SYGVKD. CDR3 length equals 13 residues. The CDR3 protein is CAISGQGNQPQHF. DNA of the CDR3: TGTGCCATCAGTGGACAGGGGAATCAGCCCCAGCATTTT.

The V call is TRBV7-9, the J call TRBJ1-2, with TRBD1 identical over 8 bases. The CDR3 has 15 amino acids. V dropped 1 base and J dropped 4; count of bases not matched to a gene: 5. Germline-derived CDR1 and CDR2 are SEHNR and FQNEAQ (reference sequence). This chain's CDR3 is CASSLELGQGYGYTF. The CDR3 nucleotides are TGTGCCAGCAGCTTAGAACTCGGACAGGGCTATGGCTACACCTTC.

The chain carries TRBV27 and TRBJ2-5; D uncertain. This CDR3 spans 13 amino acids. Germline CDR1 and CDR2: MNHEY and SMNVEV (reference sequence). The V end lost 6 bases, the J end lost 2 bases, and 10 bases lay between the germline ends. DNA for the CDR3: TGTGCCAGCAGCCACAACCCTCAAGAGACCCAGTACTTC. Protein sequence: CASSHNPQETQYF.

The chain is built from TRBV7-2 and TRBJ1-1; maybe TRBD1 (6 bases). V lost 8 bases and J lost 6, with 19 bases in between. CDR3 length equals 14 residues. Germline V gives CDR1 SGHTA, CDR2 FQGNSA. Written as DNA, the CDR3 is TGTGCCAGCTCGGAAGCAATTCGGGGGCCTGAAGCTTTCTTT. It is translated as CASSEAIRGPEAFF.

This clone was observed a few times. The V gene is TRBV10-2, the J gene TRBJ1-1, with D uncertain. The CDR3 spans 14 residues. The germline CDR1 and CDR2 sequences are WSHSY and SAAADI. Trimming cost V 0 bases and J 4 bases, with 9 bases left between them. The CDR3 DNA is TGCGCCAGCAGTGAGTCAAACAAACTCACTGAAGCTTTCTTT. It specifies CASSESNKLTEAFF.

This clone was detected only a few times. The chain links TRBV29-1 to TRBJ2-5, with D perhaps given as TRBD1 or TRBD2 (5 bases each). Looked up from germline, CDR1 is SQVTM and CDR2 is ANQGSEA. The CDR3 contains 15 residues. V gave up 4 bases and J gave up 0 bases, with 15 bases separating them. The CDR3 DNA follows: TGCAGCGTTGTTAGGGACGGCCAGTACCAAGAGACCCAGTACTTC. Its protein is CSVVRDGQYQETQYF.

The chain uses TRBV15 and TRBJ1-2; tentatively, D is TRBD1 (6 bases). Germline assignment: CDR1 LNHNV and CDR2 YYDKDF (reference sequence). CDR3 size: 16 residues. V lost 0 bases and J 1 base, leaving 12 bases between the germline ends. CDR3 in amino acids: CATSRERTDLNYGYTF. Here the CDR3 DNA reads TGTGCCACCAGCAGAGAACGGACAGATCTTAACTATGGCTACACCTTC. The full variable domain, completed using reference TRBV15 and TRBJ1-2, is DAMVIQNPRYQVTQFGKPVTLSCSQTLNHNVMYWYQQKSSQAPKLLFHYYDKDFNNEADTPDNFQSRRPNTSFCFLDIRSPGLGDTAMYLCATSRERTDLNYGYTFGSGTRLTVV.